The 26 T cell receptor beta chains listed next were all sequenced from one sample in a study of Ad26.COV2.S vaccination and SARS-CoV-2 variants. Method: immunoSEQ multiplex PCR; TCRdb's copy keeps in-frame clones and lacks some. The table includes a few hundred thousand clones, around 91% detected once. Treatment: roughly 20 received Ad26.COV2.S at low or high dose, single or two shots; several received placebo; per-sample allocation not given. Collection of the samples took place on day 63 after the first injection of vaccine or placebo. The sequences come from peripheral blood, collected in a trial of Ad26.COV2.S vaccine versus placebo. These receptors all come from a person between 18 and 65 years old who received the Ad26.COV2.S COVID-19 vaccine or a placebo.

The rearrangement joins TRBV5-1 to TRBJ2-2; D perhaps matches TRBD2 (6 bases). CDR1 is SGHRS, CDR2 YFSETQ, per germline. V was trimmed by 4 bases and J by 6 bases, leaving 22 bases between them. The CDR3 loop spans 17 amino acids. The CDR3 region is CASSPGLRNPYAGELFF. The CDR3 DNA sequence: TGCGCCAGCAGCCCGGGACTCCGGAACCCCTACGCCGGGGAGCTGTTTTTT.

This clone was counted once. The CDR3 sequence: CASSLGGLQETQYF. The CDR3 DNA sequence: TGTGCCAGCAGCTTAGGGGGACTCCAAGAGACCCAGTACTTC. This rearrangement joins TRBV11-2 to TRBJ2-5, with a weak D call TRBD2 (6 bases). V was clipped by 1 base and J by 1 base, with 7 bases between them. CDR1 and CDR2 from the germline V gene are SGHAT and FQNNGV. The CDR3 runs 14 residues.

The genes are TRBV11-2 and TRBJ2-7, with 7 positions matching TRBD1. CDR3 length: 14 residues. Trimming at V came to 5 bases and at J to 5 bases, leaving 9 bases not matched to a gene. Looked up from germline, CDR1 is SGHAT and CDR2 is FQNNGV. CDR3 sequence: CASSPRTGLNEQYF. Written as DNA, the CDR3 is TGTGCCAGCAGCCCACGGACAGGTTTAAACGAGCAGTACTTC.

DNA for the CDR3: TGTGCCAGCAGCTTATCTCCCGTGACTTCGAACACCGGGGAGCTGTTTTTT. Translation: CASSLSPVTSNTGELFF. The chain employs TRBV7-3 and TRBJ2-2; D remains unclear. The ends were cut back, 2 bases at V and 0 bases at J, with 13 bases in the middle. Germline lookup yields CDR1 SGHTA and CDR2 FQGTGA. CDR3 size: 17 residues.

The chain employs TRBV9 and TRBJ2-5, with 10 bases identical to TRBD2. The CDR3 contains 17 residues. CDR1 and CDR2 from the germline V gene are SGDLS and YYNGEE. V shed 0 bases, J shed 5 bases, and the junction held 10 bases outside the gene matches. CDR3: CASSVGGLAAELETQYF. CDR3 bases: TGTGCCAGCAGCGTAGGTGGACTAGCGGCAGAGTTGGAGACCCAGTACTTC. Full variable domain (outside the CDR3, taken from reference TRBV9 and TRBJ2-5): DSGVTQTPKHLITATGQRVTLRCSPRSGDLSVYWYQQSLDQGLQFLIQYYNGEERAKGNILERFSAQQFPDLHSELNLSSLELGDSALYFCASSVGGLAAELETQYFGPGTRLLVL.

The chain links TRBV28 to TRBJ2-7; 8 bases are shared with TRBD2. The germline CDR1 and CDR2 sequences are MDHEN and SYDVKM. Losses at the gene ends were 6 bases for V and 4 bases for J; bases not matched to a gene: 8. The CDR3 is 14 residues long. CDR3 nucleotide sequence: TGTGCCAGCAGGACCGGGACTAGGGGATACGAGCAGTACTTC. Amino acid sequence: CASRTGTRGYEQYF.

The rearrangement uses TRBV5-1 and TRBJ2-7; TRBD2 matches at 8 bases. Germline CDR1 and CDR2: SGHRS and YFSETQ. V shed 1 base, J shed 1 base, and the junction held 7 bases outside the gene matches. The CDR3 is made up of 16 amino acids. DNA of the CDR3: TGCGCCAGCAGCTTGTCACCCCTAGCGGGTTCCTACGAGCAGTACTTC. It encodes CASSLSPLAGSYEQYF.

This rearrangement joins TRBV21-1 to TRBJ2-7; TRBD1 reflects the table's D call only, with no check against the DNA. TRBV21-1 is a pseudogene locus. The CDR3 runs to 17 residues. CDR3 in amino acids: CASSKGGTGEVLYEQYF. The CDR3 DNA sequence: TGTGCCAGCAGCAAAGGAGGGACAGGGGAGGTCCTCTACGAGCAGTACTTC.

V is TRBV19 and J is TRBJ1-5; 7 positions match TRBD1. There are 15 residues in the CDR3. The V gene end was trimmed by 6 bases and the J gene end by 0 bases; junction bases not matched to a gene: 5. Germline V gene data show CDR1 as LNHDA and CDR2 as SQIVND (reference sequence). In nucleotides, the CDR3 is TGTGCCAGTAGACGGGACAGCCTTAGCAATCAGCCCCAGCATTTT. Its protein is CASRRDSLSNQPQHF.

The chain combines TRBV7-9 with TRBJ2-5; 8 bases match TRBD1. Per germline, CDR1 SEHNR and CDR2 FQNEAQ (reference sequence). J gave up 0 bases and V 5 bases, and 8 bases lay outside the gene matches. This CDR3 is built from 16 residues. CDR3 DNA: TGTGCCAGCAGCCTTGCCAGGGGGCGATACCAAGAGACCCAGTACTTC. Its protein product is CASSLARGRYQETQYF. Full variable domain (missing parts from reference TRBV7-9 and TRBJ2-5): DTGVSQNPRHKITKRGQNVTFRCDPISEHNRLYWYRQTLGQGPEFLTYFQNEAQLEKSRLLSDRFSAERPKGSFSTLEIQRTEQGDSAMYLCASSLARGRYQETQYFGPGTRLLVL.

The DNA of the CDR3 is TGTGCCAGCGGCCGGGGCTACGAGCAGTACTTC. This encodes CASGRGYEQYF. The genes are TRBV27 and TRBJ2-7, with D tentatively TRBD2 (5 bases). The CDR3 runs 11 residues. Per germline, CDR1 MNHEY and CDR2 SMNVEV (reference sequence). Trimming removed 8 bases from V and 3 bases from J, with 8 bases in between.

The chain's CDR3 is CASSPGQGANEKLFF. As DNA, the CDR3 is TGTGCCAGCAGTCCGGGGCAGGGAGCTAATGAAAAACTGTTTTTT. This rearrangement joins TRBV5-4 to TRBJ1-4, with D possibly TRBD1 on 5 matching bases. CDR1 and CDR2 (germline): SGHNT, YYREEE (reference sequence). V lost 5 bases and J lost 3, with 14 bases in between. The CDR3 length is 15 residues.

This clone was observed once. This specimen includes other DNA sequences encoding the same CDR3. The DNA for the CDR3 is TGTGCCAGCAGCCAAGCCGGGACAGATACGCAGTATTTT. Translated, it gives CASSQAGTDTQYF. The V and J genes are TRBV3-1 (or the pseudogene TRBV3-2) and TRBJ2-3; D unclear. Trimming left V 1 base short and J 3 bases short, with 5 bases between. The V gene's germline CDR1 is LGHDT and CDR2 YNNKEL (reference sequence). The CDR3 has 13 amino acids.

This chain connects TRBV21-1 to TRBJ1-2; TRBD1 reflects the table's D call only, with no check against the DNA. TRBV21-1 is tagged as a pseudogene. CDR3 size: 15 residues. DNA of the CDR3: TGTGCCAGCAGCAAGGGACAGTCTGAGGTCTATGGCTACACCTTC. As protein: CASSKGQSEVYGYTF.

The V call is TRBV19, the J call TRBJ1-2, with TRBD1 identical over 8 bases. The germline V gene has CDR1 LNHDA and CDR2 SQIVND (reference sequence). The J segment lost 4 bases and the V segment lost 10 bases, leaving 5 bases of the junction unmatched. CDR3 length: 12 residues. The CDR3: CATKQGGYGYTF. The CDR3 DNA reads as TGTGCCACCAAACAGGGGGGCTATGGCTACACCTTC.

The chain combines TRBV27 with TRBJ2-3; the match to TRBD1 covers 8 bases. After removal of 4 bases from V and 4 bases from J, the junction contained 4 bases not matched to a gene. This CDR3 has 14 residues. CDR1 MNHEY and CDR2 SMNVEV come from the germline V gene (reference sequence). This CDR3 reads CASSSQGAADTQYF. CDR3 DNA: TGTGCCAGCAGTTCTCAGGGGGCCGCAGATACGCAGTATTTT.

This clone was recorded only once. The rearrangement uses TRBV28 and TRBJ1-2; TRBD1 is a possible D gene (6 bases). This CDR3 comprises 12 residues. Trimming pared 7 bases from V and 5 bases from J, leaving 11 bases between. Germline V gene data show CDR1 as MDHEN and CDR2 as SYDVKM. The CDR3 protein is CASNTGWYGYTF. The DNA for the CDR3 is TGTGCCAGCAACACAGGGTGGTATGGCTACACCTTC.

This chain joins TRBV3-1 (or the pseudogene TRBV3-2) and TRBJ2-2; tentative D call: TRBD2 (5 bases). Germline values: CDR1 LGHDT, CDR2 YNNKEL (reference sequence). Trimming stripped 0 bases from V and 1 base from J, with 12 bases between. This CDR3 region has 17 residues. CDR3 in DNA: TGTGCCAGCAGCCAAGATTTGGACTGGCGGAACACCGGGGAGCTGTTTTTT. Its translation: CASSQDLDWRNTGELFF.

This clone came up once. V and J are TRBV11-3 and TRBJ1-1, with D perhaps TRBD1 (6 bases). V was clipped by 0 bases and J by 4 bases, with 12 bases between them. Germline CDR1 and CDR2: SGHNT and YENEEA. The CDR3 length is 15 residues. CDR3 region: CASSLDRGASTEAFF. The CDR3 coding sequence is TGTGCCAGCAGCTTAGATAGGGGGGCGAGCACTGAAGCTTTCTTT.

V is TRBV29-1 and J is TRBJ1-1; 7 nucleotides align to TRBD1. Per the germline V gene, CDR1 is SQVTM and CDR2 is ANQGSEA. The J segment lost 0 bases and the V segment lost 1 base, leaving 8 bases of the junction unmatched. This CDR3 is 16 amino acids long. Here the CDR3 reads CSVEGEGARVNTEAFF. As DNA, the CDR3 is TGCAGCGTTGAAGGGGAGGGGGCGCGGGTGAACACTGAAGCTTTCTTT. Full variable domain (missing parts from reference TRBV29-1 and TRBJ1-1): SAVISQKPSRDICQRGTSLTIQCQVDSQVTMMFWYRQQPGQSLTLIATANQGSEATYESGFVIDKFPISRPNLTFSTLTVSNMSPEDSSIYLCSVEGEGARVNTEAFFGQGTRLTVV.

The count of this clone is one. CDR3 residues: CSVLAGPYEQYF. Here the CDR3 DNA reads TGCAGCGTTCTGGCAGGGCCTTACGAGCAGTACTTC. The chain links TRBV29-1 to TRBJ2-7; a possible D gene is TRBD1 (5 bases). The CDR3 has 12 residues. Looked up from germline, CDR1 is SQVTM and CDR2 is ANQGSEA. Between the trimmed V and J ends, which lost 5 bases and 4 bases, there was a span of 12 bases.

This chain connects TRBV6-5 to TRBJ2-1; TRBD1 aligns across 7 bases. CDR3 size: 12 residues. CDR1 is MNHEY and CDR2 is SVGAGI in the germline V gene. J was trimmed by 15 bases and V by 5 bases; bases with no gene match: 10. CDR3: CASSPRDRNWFF. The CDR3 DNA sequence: TGTGCCAGCAGTCCTAGGGACAGAAATTGGTTCTTC.

Here the CDR3 reads CATSGGQDRLNEKLFF. In DNA form, the CDR3 reads TGTGCCACCAGCGGGGGTCAGGACAGGCTAAATGAAAAACTGTTTTTT. The chain uses TRBV15 and TRBJ1-4, with 7 positions matching TRBD1. The CDR3 is 16 amino acids. Germline V gene data show CDR1 as LNHNV and CDR2 as YYDKDF (reference sequence). Trimming took 5 bases from V and 5 from J; bases not matched to a gene: 11.

The CDR3: CASSEFRTGYEKLFF. As DNA, the CDR3 is TGTGCCAGCAGTGAATTTCGGACAGGGTATGAAAAACTGTTTTTT. The V gene is TRBV6-1, the J gene TRBJ1-4; 8 positions match TRBD1. Germline V gene data show CDR1 as MNHNS and CDR2 as SASEGT. V shed 2 bases and J 6 bases; nucleotides not matched to a gene: 5. The CDR3 runs 15 residues.

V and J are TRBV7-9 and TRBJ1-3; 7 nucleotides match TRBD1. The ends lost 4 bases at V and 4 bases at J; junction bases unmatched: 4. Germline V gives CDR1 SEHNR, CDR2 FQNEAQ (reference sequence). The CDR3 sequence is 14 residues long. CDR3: CASSSGTVGNTIYF. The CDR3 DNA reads TGTGCCAGCAGCTCAGGGACAGTCGGAAACACCATATATTTT.

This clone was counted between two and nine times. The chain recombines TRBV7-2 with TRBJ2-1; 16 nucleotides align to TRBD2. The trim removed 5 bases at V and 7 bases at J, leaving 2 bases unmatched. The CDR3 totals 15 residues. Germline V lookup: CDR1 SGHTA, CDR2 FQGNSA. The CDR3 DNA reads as TGTGCCAGCAGCGAGGGACTAGCGGGAGGGAATGAGCAGTTCTTC. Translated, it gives CASSEGLAGGNEQFF.